These 11 T cell receptor beta chains share one sample of origin, sequenced in a study of T cell responses to AZD1222 COVID-19 vaccine. The data were produced by immunoSEQ multiplex PCR, yet TCRdb's version contains in-frame clones alone and is incomplete. The sample consists of approximately 200,000 clones, almost 95% of them appearing once. Sequences were derived from peripheral blood, sampled on day 0 of AZD1222 vaccination. These receptors were obtained from an adult in good health.

The chain carries TRBV5-1 and TRBJ2-1; D may be TRBD1 (6 bases). Germline V gene sequence: CDR1 SGHRS, CDR2 YFSETQ. Trimming left V 4 bases short and J 2 bases short, with 13 bases between. The CDR3 spans 15 residues. The CDR3 nucleotides read TGCGCCAGCAGCCCCTGGACAGCACCCTACAATGAGCAGTTCTTC. Protein: CASSPWTAPYNEQFF.

The chain is built from TRBV10-3 and TRBJ1-1; the match to TRBD1 covers 9 bases. Germline assignment: CDR1 ENHRY and CDR2 SYGVKD. The CDR3 extends over 13 amino acids. V lost 6 bases, J lost 4 bases, and 3 bases stayed unmatched. This CDR3 reads CAISPTGGTEAFF. The CDR3 DNA reads as TGTGCCATCAGCCCGACAGGGGGCACTGAAGCTTTCTTT.

The chain has TRBV27 and TRBJ1-6, with a weak D call TRBD1 (5 bases). Germline-derived CDR1 and CDR2 are MNHEY and SMNVEV (reference sequence). V was clipped by 6 bases and J by 10 bases, with 16 bases between them. The CDR3 covers 14 residues. CDR3 DNA: TGTGCCAGCAGCCCTCTGGGGCGTCGGTCACCCCTCCACTTT. This sequence encodes CASSPLGRRSPLHF.

This rearrangement joins TRBV6-5 to TRBJ1-5; 11 bases match TRBD1. J gave up 7 bases and V 8 bases, and 10 bases lay outside the gene matches. CDR1 is MNHEY and CDR2 is SVGAGI in the germline V gene. The CDR3 spans 15 residues. CDR3 region: CASAGRTGGSQPQHF. Written as DNA, the CDR3 is TGTGCCAGCGCCGGAAGGACAGGGGGCAGCCAGCCCCAGCATTTT.

The V gene is TRBV27, the J gene TRBJ1-4; 9 bases agree with TRBD1. CDR1 is MNHEY and CDR2 is SMNVEV in the germline V gene (reference sequence). V gave up 8 bases and J gave up 2 bases; unmatched junction bases: 6. The CDR3 runs to 15 residues. CDR3 in amino acids: CASRLQGATNEKLFF. In nucleotides, the CDR3 is TGTGCCAGCCGTCTACAGGGGGCGACTAATGAAAAACTGTTTTTT.

The rearrangement uses TRBV24-1 and TRBJ2-7, with 9 bases aligning to TRBD2. The CDR3 contains 15 residues. CDR1 and CDR2 (germline): KGHDR, SFDVKD. V lost 1 base, J lost 5 bases, and 5 bases stayed unmatched. The CDR3 reads CATSDLAGGPDEQYF. CDR3 sequence (DNA): TGTGCCACCAGTGATTTAGCGGGAGGTCCCGACGAGCAGTACTTC.

The chain carries TRBV6-6 and TRBJ1-1; D is undetermined. In germline, CDR1 is MNHNY, CDR2 SVGAGI (reference sequence). The length of the CDR3 is 13 residues. The germline V and J ends were trimmed by 6 bases and 1 base, with 9 bases remaining between them. The CDR3 nucleotides are TGTGCCAGCAGCCAGTTGGGGAACACTGAAGCTTTCTTT. Its protein is CASSQLGNTEAFF.

The CDR3 DNA reads as TGTGCCAGCAGCTTGGGCAGCTACACTGAAGCTTTCTTT. Encoded protein: CASSLGSYTEAFF. This chain links TRBV11-3 with TRBJ1-1; no clear D. This CDR3 is built from 13 residues. Trimming took off 3 bases at V and 3 bases at J, with 8 bases between the two ends. CDR1 is SGHNT, CDR2 YENEEA, per germline.

The chain joins TRBV10-3 to TRBJ1-2; perhaps TRBD1 as D (6 bases). The CDR3 runs 14 residues. The ends were cut back, 3 bases at V and 4 bases at J, with 12 bases in the middle. Germline lookup yields CDR1 ENHRY and CDR2 SYGVKD. The CDR3 DNA is TGTGCCATCAGTGATTCAGGGGCCTCCTATGGCTACACCTTC. Translation: CAISDSGASYGYTF.

This clone was seen just once. This sequence joins TRBV5-6 and TRBJ2-7; 7 positions match TRBD1. The germline V gene encodes CDR1 SGHDT and CDR2 YYEEEE. With V trimmed by 4 bases and J by 3 bases, 13 bases remained unmatched. CDR3 length: 16 residues. The CDR3 DNA reads TGTGCCAGCAGCCCGGTAGGGTGGGGACAGAGCTACGAGCAGTACTTC. This gives the protein CASSPVGWGQSYEQYF.

The chain couples TRBV19 to TRBJ2-3; 8 bases fit TRBD2. The CDR3 is 20 residues long. Trimming cost V 6 bases and J 4 bases; bases outside gene matches: 24. From germline, CDR1 is LNHDA and CDR2 SQIVND (reference sequence). The CDR3 region is CASSPNLWAGQAGEADTQYF. The CDR3 region has the DNA TGTGCCAGTAGCCCAAATCTCTGGGCAGGGCAAGCGGGAGAGGCAGATACGCAGTATTTT.